What follows are 7 T cell receptor beta chains derived from one specimen sequenced in a study of identical twins. Using its own MiXCR run on the 5' RACE reads, TCRdb lists one record per CDR3 protein. The repertoire holds 300,000 or so distinct CDR3 sequences, roughly 9.7% seen once, with roughly 6.8% in the top ten. These data also formed part of another study, on yellow fever vaccine responses in identical twins.

The sequenced material came from CD8+ T cells sorted from blood. These receptors all come from a woman under 30 in good health.

The CDR3 protein is CASSLGARNYEQYF. The CDR3 DNA reads TGTGCCAGCAGCTTAGGGGCGAGAAACTACGAGCAGTACTTC. The V call is TRBV7-8, the J call TRBJ2-7; D is ambiguous. CDR1 SGHVS and CDR2 FQNEAQ come from the germline V gene. Trimming left V 1 base short and J 3 bases short, with 10 bases between. The CDR3 runs 14 residues.

This clonotype appeared a few times. The chain is built from TRBV6-1 and TRBJ2-6; 8 bases are a match to TRBD1. Germline CDR1 and CDR2: MNHNS and SASEGT. With V trimmed by 6 bases and J by 0 bases, 10 bases remained unmatched. The CDR3 is made up of 18 amino acids. The CDR3 coding sequence is TGTGCCAGCAGGAGGAGAGACAGGGGTTACTCTGGGGCCAACGTCCTGACTTTC. This sequence encodes CASRRRDRGYSGANVLTF.

This clonotype was detected a few times. The rearrangement links TRBV20-1 to TRBJ2-2, with 9 positions matching TRBD1. V lost 3 bases and J lost 1; bases outside the gene matches: 3. Per the germline V gene, CDR1 is DFQATT and CDR2 is SNEGSKA (reference sequence). CDR3 length: 15 amino acids. The CDR3 DNA sequence: TGCAGTGCTAGTGGGGACAGGGTGAACACCGGGGAGCTGTTTTTT. Translation gives CSASGDRVNTGELFF.

This clonotype was seen ten or more times. V is TRBV20-1 and J is TRBJ2-7; D perhaps matches TRBD1 (5 bases). CDR3 length: 13 amino acids. Trimming shortened V by 5 bases and J by 7 bases, and 18 bases separated the two germline ends. Looked up from germline, CDR1 is DFQATT and CDR2 is SNEGSKA (reference sequence). The CDR3, as DNA: TGCAGTGCTGAAACACCCGACAGTCCTGAGCAGTACTTC. This codes for CSAETPDSPEQYF.

A remark on this clonotype: The conserved phenylalanine or tryptophan is not found at the CDR3 terminus, so this likely reflects a read error. This sequence joins TRBV7-3 and TRBJ2-5, with D unclear. The CDR3 is made up of 14 amino acids. Trimming left V 2 bases short and J 2 bases short, with 9 bases between. CDR1 and CDR2 (germline): SGHTA, FQGTGA. This CDR3 is CASSLSWGQETQYC. CDR3 sequence (DNA): TGTGCCAGCAGCTTATCTTGGGGTCAAGAGACCCAGTACTGT.

This clonotype was counted many times. The chain has TRBV4-3 and TRBJ2-2; D may be TRBD2 (6 bases). Germline values: CDR1 LGHNA, CDR2 YSLEER. The V end lost 6 bases, the J end lost 6 bases, and 17 bases lay between the germline ends. The CDR3 runs to 15 residues. In DNA, the CDR3 is TGCGCCAGCAGAGCCACTAGGTCGGGGGCCGGGGAGCTGTTTTTT. It is translated as CASRATRSGAGELFF.

The rearrangement links TRBV20-1 to TRBJ2-1, with TRBD1 matching over 7 bases. The J segment lost 6 bases and the V segment lost 3 bases, leaving 8 bases of the junction unmatched. Germline CDR1 reads DFQATT; CDR2 reads SNEGSKA (reference sequence). The CDR3 sequence is 14 residues long. The CDR3 here is CSARTGIGGNEQFF. The CDR3 DNA follows: TGCAGTGCTAGGACAGGGATTGGGGGCAATGAGCAGTTCTTC.